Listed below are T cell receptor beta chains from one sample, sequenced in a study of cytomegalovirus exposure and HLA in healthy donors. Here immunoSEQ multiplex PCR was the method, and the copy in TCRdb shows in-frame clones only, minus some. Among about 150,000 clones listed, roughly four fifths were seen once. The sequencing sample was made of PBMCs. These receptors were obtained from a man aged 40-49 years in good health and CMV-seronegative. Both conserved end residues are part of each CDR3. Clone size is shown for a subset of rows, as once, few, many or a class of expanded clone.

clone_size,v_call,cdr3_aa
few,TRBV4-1,CASSQEAGGEQFF
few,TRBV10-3,CAISESRNLEAFF
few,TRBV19,CASSMGQTINQPQHF
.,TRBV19,CASSKPGQGITDTQYF
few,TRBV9,CASNEGSWDQPQHF
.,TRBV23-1,CASSQSGQATNEKLFF
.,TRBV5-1,CASSRQGYDEQFF
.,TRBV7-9,CASSLDSSYGYTF
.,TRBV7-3,CASSLRAGNTGELFF
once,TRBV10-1,CASRTGGTDTEAFF